This TCR beta chain was captured by sequencing in a study of T cell responses to AZD1222 COVID-19 vaccine. Overall study results and limits: Spike was spanned by vaccine-associated CD4 TCRs, which were dominant at 160-218 and 743-854. Donor demographics were predominantly white British with a female majority; clonal diversity may be underestimated.

The data were produced by immunoSEQ multiplex PCR, yet TCRdb's version contains in-frame clones alone and is incomplete. The data hold 85,000 to 130,000 clones, with around nine tenths observed a single time. Remarks on this clone: The antigen is not known.

The CDR3 consists of 16 residues. Germline trimming cut 2 bases from V and 8 bases from J; bases unmatched to any gene: 11. Germline CDR1 SGHTA, CDR2 FQGNSA. V usage is TRBV7-2 and J usage is TRBJ1-4; 7 positions agree with TRBD1. The TCR was taken from an adult in good health. Sequences were derived from peripheral blood, sampled on day 0 of AZD1222 vaccination. In nucleotides, the CDR3 is TGTGCCAGCAGCTTACAAGGGGCAGGGGGGGGAGAAAAACTGTTTTTT. Its protein is CASSLQGAGGGEKLFF.